The sequence of this TCR beta chain was determined in a study of tumor-infiltrating lymphocytes in localized non-small cell lung cancer. Study-wide background: Some samples were collected after neoadjuvant chemotherapy; smokers, never-smokers and several histologies were included.

This CDR3 has 16 residues. Germline V gives CDR1 LNHDA, CDR2 SQIVND (reference sequence). The J segment lost 7 bases and the V segment lost 5 bases, leaving 11 bases of the junction unmatched. General study findings and limits: TCR sequencing covered a subset of patients with enough tissue. Tumor T-cell fraction was not associated with recurrence-free survival.

In its sample, this clone was seen a few times. Its antigen is not identified. Generated by immunoSEQ multiplex PCR, the TCRdb table keeps only in-frame clones and is missing some. The sample gives about 14,000 clones, around 75% of which show up once; 4.1% is in the top ten. The sequenced sample consisted of lung tumor tissue. The chain couples TRBV19 to TRBJ1-2, with 12 bases that match TRBD1. The TCR was taken from a human donor with non-small cell lung cancer. The CDR3 DNA reads as TGTGCCAGTAGTGGAACCGGGACAGGGGGCGAAAGTGGCTACACCTTC. Its translation is CASSGTGTGGESGYTF.